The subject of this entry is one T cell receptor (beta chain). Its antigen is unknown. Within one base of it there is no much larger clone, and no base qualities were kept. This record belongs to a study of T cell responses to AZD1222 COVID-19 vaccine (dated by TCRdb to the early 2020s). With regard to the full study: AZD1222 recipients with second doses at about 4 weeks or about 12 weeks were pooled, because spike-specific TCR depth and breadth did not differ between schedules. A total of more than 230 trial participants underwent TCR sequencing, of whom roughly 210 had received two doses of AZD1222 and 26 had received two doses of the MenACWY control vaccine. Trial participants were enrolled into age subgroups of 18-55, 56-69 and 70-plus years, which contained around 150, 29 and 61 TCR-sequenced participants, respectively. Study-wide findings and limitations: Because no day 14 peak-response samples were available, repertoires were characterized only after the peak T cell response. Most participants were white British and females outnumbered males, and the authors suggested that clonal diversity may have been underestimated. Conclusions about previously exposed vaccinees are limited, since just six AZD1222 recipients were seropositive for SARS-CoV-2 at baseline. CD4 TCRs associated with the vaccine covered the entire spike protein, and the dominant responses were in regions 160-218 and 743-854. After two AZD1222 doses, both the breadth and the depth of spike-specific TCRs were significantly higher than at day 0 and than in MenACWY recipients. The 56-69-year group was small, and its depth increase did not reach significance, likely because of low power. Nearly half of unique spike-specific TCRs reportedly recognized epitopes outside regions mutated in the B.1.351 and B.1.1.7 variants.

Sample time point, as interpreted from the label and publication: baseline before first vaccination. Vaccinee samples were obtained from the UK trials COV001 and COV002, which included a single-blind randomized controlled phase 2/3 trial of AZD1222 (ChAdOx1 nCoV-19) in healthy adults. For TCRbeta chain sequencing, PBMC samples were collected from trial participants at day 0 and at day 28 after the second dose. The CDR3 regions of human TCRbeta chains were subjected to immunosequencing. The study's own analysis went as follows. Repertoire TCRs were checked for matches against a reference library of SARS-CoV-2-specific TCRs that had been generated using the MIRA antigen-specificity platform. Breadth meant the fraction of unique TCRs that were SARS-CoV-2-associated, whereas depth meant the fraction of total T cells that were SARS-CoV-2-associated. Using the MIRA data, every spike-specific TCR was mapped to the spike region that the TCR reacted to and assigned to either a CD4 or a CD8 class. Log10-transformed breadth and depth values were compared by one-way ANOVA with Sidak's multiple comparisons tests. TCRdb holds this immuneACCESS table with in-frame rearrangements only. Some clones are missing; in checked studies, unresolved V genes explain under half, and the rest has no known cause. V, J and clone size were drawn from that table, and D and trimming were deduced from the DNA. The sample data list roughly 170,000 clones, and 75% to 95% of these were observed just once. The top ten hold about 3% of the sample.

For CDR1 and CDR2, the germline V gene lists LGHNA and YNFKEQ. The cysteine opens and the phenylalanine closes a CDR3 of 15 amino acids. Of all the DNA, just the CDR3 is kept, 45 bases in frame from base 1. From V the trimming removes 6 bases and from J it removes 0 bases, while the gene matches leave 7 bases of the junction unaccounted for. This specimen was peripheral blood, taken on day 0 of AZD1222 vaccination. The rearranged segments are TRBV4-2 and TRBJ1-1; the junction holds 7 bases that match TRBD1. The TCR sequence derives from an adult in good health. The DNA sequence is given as TGTGCCAGCAGACCAGGACAGGTTTTGAACACTGAAGCTTTCTTT. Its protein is CASRPGQVLNTEAFF.